The clone carrying this T cell receptor (beta chain) has only one observation. Germline V gene sequence: CDR1 MGHRA, CDR2 YSYEKL. The CDR3 contains 20 residues. With V trimmed by 2 bases and J by 5 bases, 20 bases remained unmatched. In the original analysis: For nucleated cells, counts were estimated from reference gene primer amplification. Sequenced by immunoSEQ multiplex PCR; TCRdb stores in-frame clones only, minus some. The DNA was the basis for D and trimming; V, J and clone size are from that table. Of about 180,000 clones in the sample, about 90% were seen once. The sample comes from a study of blood T cell repertoires in COVID-19. About the research overall: Spain, Italy and the United States supplied samples that represented acute and convalescent COVID-19. The analysed material was cDNA or gDNA that came from T cells, B-cell-depleted T cells, or PBMCs.

Either two negative PCRs, clearance, or symptom resolution qualified Cohort 3 donors as recovered. The chain links TRBV4-1 to TRBJ2-3; 9 positions match TRBD2. The clonotype originates from a young woman who had recovered from COVID-19. The specimen sequenced was PBMCs or T cells enriched from blood (not recorded which). As DNA, the CDR3 is TGCGCCAGCAGCCAAATGATAGTAGCGGGGGCTACACTCAGAAAAGATACGCAGTATTTT. It encodes CASSQMIVAGATLRKDTQYF.